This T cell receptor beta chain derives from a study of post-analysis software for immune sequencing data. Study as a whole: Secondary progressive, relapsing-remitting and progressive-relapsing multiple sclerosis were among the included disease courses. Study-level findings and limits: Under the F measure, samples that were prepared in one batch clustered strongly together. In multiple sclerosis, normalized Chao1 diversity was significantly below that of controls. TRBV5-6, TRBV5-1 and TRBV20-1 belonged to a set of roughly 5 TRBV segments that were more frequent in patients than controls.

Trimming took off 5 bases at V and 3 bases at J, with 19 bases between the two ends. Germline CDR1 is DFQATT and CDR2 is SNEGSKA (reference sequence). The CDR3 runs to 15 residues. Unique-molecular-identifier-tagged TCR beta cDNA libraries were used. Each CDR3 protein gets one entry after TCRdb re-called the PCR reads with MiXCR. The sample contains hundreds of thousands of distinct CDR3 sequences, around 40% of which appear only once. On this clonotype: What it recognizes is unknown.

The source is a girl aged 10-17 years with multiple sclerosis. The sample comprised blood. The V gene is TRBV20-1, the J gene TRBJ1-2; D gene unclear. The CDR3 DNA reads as TGCAGTGCTCCCAGCCACTCATCAAGGGACTATGGCTACACCTTC. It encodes CSAPSHSSRDYGYTF.